A selection of T cell receptor beta chains follows, all from one sample in a study of blood T cell repertoires in COVID-19. Some clones are missing from TCRdb's copy, which holds only in-frame ones; the method was immunoSEQ multiplex PCR. The data show 95,000 to 150,000 clones, about four fifths seen once. The material sequenced was peripheral blood. These receptors all come from a man aged 25 to 40 with COVID-19, enrolled during active disease. Both conserved end residues are trimmed from each CDR3. Each record gives: V gene, J gene, CDR3 protein.

V gene: TRBV11-2; J gene: TRBJ2-1; CDR3 protein: ASSWTENNEQF
V gene: TRBV11-2; J gene: TRBJ2-7; CDR3 protein: ASSLRVGEGEQY
V gene: TRBV11-3; J gene: TRBJ2-5; CDR3 protein: ASSLGGQGAGETQY
V gene: TRBV11-2; J gene: TRBJ2-1; CDR3 protein: ASSPVRGGTYNEQF
V gene: TRBV9; J gene: TRBJ1-2; CDR3 protein: ASSVASPGTYGYT
V gene: TRBV11-2; J gene: TRBJ2-5; CDR3 protein: ASSPEGVAGVTETQY
V gene: TRBV12-3/TRBV12-4; J gene: TRBJ1-5; CDR3 protein: ASSFGWSQPQH
V gene: TRBV10-3; J gene: TRBJ2-7; CDR3 protein: AGRWGPSSYEQY
V gene: TRBV9; J gene: TRBJ2-5; CDR3 protein: ASSVGPSGVTETQY
V gene: TRBV7-2; J gene: TRBJ2-1; CDR3 protein: ASSLGLAGSYNEQF
V gene: TRBV6-5; J gene: TRBJ2-1; CDR3 protein: ASSYWQGGSYNEQF
V gene: TRBV29-1; J gene: TRBJ1-1; CDR3 protein: SVGTDRDEAF
V gene: TRBV6-5; J gene: TRBJ2-1; CDR3 protein: ASSSAGYEAREQF
V gene: TRBV18; J gene: TRBJ2-7; CDR3 protein: ASSLPGLADEQY
V gene: TRBV3-1/TRBV3-2; J gene: TRBJ1-3; CDR3 protein: ASRLGQGGNTIY
V gene: TRBV7-9; J gene: TRBJ2-2; CDR3 protein: ASSLPLAGVVSGELF
V gene: TRBV5-6; J gene: TRBJ1-4; CDR3 protein: ASSQGTGKLF
V gene: TRBV7-9; J gene: TRBJ2-3; CDR3 protein: ASSPRKTGTGLDTQY
V gene: TRBV6-6; J gene: TRBJ2-5; CDR3 protein: ASTPMRAGEETQY
V gene: TRBV5-4; J gene: TRBJ2-7; CDR3 protein: ASSLWASGTEQY
V gene: TRBV28; J gene: TRBJ1-5; CDR3 protein: ASSRKGGAQH
V gene: TRBV19; J gene: TRBJ2-3; CDR3 protein: ASSAGTSGGGTDTQY
V gene: TRBV11-3; J gene: TRBJ1-1; CDR3 protein: ASSLGGRGNTEAF
V gene: TRBV18; J gene: TRBJ1-5; CDR3 protein: ASSPRQVGRYSNQPQH
V gene: TRBV6-5; J gene: TRBJ1-2; CDR3 protein: ASSYSKGTQYGYT
V gene: TRBV29-1; J gene: TRBJ1-2; CDR3 protein: SVGLGQGGYGYT